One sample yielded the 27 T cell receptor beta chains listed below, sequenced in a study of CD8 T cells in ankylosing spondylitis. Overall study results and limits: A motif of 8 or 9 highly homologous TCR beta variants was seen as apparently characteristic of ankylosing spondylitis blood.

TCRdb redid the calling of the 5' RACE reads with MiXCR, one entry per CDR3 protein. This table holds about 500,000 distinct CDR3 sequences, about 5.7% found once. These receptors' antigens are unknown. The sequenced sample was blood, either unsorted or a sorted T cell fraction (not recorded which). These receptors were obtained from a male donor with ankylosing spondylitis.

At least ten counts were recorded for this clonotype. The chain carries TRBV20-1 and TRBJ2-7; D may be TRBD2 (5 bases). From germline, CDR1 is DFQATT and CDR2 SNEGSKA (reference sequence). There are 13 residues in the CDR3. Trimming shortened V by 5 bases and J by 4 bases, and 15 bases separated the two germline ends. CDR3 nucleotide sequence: TGCAGTGCTCCCCGGGGAAGCAGATACGAGCAGTACTTC. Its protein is CSAPRGSRYEQYF.

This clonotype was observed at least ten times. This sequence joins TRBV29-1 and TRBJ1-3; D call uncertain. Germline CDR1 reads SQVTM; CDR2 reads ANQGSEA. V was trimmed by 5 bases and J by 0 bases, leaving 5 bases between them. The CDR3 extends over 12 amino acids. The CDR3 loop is CSVRDSGNTIYF. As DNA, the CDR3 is TGCAGCGTTCGGGACTCTGGAAACACCATATATTTT.

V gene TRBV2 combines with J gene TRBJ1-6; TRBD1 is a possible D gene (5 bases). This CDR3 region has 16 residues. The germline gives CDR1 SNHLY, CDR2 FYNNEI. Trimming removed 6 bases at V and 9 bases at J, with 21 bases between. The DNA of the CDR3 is TGTGCCAGCAGCCTTCGGATGGGGGGGTCGAGTTCACCCCTCCACTTT. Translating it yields CASSLRMGGSSSPLHF.

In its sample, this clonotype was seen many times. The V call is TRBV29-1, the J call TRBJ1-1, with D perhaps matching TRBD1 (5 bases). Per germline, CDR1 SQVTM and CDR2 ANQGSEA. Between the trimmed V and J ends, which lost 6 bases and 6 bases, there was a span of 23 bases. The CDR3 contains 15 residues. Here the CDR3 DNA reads TGCAGCGTACGACACAGGCTCCAAGGGTCGGCTGAAGCTTTCTTT. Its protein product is CSVRHRLQGSAEAFF.

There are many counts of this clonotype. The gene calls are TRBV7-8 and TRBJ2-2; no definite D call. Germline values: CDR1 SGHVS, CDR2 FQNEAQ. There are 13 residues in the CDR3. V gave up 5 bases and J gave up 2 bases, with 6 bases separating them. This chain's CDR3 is CASSRENTGELFF. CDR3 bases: TGTGCCAGCAGCCGCGAAAACACCGGGGAGCTGTTTTTT.

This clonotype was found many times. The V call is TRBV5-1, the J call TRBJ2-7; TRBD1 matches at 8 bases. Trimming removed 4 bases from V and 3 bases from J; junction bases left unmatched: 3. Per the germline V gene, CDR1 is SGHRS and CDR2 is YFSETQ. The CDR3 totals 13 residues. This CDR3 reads CASSGTGNYEQYF. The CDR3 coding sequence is TGCGCCAGCAGCGGGACAGGTAACTACGAGCAGTACTTC.

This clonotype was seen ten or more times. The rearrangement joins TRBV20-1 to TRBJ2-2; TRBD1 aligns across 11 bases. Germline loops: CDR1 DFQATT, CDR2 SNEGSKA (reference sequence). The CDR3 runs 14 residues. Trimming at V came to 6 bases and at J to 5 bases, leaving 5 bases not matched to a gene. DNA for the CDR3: TGCAGTGCCCCGGACAGGGGGCGGACCGGGGAGCTGTTTTTT. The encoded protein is CSAPDRGRTGELFF.

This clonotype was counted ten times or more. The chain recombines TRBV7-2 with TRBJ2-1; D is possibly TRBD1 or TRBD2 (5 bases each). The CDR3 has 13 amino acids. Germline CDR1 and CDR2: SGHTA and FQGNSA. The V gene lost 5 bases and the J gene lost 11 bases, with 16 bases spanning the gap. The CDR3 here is CASSPNMGPKQFF. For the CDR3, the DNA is TGTGCCAGCAGCCCTAATATGGGACCCAAGCAGTTCTTC.

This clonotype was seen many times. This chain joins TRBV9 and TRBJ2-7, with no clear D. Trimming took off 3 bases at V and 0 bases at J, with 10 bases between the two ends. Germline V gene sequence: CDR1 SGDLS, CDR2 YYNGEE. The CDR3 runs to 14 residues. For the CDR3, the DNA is TGTGCCAGCAGCGCCCCCGGGCGCTCCTACGAGCAGTACTTC. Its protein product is CASSAPGRSYEQYF.

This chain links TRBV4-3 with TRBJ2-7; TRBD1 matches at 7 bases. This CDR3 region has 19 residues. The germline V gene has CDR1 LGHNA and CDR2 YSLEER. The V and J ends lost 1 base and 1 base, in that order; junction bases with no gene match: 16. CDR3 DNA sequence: TGCGCCAGCAGCCAAGGGTGGAGTGACAGGGAAATTTTTTCCTACGAGCAGTACTTC. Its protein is CASSQGWSDREIFSYEQYF.

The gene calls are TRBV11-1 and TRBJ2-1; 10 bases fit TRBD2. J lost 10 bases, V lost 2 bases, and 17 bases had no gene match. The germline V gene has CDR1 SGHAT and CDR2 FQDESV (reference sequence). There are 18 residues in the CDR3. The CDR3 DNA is TGTGCCAGCAGCTTAAATCCAGGGAGGCTCAGCGGGAGGGGCGAGCAGTTCTTC. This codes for CASSLNPGRLSGRGEQFF.

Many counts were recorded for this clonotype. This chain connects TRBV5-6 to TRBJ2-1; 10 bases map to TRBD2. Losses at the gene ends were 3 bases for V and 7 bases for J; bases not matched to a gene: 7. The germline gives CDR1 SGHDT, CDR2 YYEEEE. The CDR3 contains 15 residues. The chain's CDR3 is CASSSGLAPRNEQFF. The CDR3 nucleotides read TGTGCCAGCAGCTCGGGACTAGCGCCCCGAAATGAGCAGTTCTTC.

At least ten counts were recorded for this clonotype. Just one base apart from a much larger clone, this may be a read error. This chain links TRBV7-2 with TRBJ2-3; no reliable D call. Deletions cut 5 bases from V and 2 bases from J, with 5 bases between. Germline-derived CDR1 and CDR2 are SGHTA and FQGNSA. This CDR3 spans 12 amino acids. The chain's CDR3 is CASSQPTDTQYF. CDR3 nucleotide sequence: TGTGCCAGCAGCCAACCCACAGATACGCAGTATTTT. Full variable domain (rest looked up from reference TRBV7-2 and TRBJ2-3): GAGVSQSPSNKVTEKGKDVELRCDPISGHTALYWYRQSLGQGLEFLIYFQGNSAPDKSGLPSDRFSAERTGGSVSTLTIQRTQQEDSAVYLCASSQPTDTQYFGPGTRLTVL.

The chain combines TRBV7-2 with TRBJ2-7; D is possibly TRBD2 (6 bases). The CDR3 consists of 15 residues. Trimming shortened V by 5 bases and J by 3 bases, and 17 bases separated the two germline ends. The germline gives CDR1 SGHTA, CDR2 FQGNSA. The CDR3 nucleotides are TGTGCCAGCAGCCCCCGGGGGAGGAGAGGCTACGAGCAGTACTTC. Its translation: CASSPRGRRGYEQYF.

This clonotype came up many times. Written as DNA, the CDR3 is TGTGCCAGCTCACCGAGGCGGGCCCCAGATACGCAGTATTTT. It translates to CASSPRRAPDTQYF. V usage is TRBV18 and J usage is TRBJ2-3, with a possible D match to TRBD2 (5 bases). This CDR3 region has 14 residues. V was pared by 3 bases and J by 4 bases, with 11 bases between. Germline values: CDR1 KGHSH, CDR2 LQKENI.

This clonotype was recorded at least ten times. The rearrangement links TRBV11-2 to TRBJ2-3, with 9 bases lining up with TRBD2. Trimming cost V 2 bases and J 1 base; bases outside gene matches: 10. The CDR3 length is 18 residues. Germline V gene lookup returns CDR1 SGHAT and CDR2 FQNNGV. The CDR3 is CASSLISLAGGRTDTQYF. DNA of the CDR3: TGTGCCAGCAGCTTAATTAGTCTGGCGGGGGGGCGCACAGATACGCAGTATTTT.

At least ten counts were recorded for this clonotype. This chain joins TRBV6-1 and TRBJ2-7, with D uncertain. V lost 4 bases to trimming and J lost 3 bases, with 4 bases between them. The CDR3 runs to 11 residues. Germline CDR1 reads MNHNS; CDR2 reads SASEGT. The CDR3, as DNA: TGTGCCAGCAGTGGGGGCTACGAGCAGTACTTC. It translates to CASSGGYEQYF.

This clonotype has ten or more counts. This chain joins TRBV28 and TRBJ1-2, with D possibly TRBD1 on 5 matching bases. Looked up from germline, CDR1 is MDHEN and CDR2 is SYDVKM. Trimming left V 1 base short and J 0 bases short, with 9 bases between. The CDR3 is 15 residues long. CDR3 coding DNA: TGTGCCAGCAGTTTATACGAGGGACCTAACTATGGCTACACCTTC. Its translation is CASSLYEGPNYGYTF.

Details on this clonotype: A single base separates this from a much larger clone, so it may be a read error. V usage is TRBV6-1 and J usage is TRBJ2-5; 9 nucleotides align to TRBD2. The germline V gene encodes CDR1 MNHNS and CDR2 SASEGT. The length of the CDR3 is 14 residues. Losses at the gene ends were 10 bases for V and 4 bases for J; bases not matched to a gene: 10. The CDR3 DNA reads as TGTGCCAACAGAACACTAGCGGGCGGAGAGACCCAGTACTTC. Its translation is CANRTLAGGETQYF.

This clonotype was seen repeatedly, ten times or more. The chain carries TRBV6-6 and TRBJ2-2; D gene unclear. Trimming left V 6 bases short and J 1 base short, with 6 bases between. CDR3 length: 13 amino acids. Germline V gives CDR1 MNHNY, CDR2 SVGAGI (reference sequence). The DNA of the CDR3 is TGTGCCAGCAGATTTATGAACACCGGGGAGCTGTTTTTT. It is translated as CASRFMNTGELFF.

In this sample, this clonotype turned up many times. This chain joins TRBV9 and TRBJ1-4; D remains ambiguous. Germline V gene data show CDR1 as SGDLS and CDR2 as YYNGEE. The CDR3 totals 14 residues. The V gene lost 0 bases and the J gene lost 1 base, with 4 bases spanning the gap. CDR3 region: CASSVGVTNEKLFF. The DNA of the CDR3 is TGTGCCAGCAGCGTAGGAGTAACTAATGAAAAACTGTTTTTT. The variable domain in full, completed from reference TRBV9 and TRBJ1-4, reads DSGVTQTPKHLITATGQRVTLRCSPRSGDLSVYWYQQSLDQGLQFLIQYYNGEERAKGNILERFSAQQFPDLHSELNLSSLELGDSALYFCASSVGVTNEKLFFGSGTQLSVL.

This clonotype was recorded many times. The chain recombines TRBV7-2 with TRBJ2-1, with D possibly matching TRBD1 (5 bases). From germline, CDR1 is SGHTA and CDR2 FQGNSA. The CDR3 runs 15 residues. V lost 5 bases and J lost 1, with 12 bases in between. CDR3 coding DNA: TGTGCCAGCAGCAAAGATACAGGTTCCTACAATGAGCAGTTCTTC. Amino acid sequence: CASSKDTGSYNEQFF.

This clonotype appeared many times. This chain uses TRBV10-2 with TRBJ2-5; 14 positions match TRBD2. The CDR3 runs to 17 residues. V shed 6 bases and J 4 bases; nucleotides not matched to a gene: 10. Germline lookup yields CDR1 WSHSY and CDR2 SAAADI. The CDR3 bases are TGCGCCAGCAGCCAGACTAGCGGGAGGGCCTGGGGAGAGACCCAGTACTTC. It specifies CASSQTSGRAWGETQYF.

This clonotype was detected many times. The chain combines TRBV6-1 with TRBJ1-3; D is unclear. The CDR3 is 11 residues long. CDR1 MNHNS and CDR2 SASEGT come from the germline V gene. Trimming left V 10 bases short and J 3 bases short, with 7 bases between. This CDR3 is CAMTRGNTIYF. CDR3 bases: TGTGCCATGACGCGTGGAAACACCATATATTTT.

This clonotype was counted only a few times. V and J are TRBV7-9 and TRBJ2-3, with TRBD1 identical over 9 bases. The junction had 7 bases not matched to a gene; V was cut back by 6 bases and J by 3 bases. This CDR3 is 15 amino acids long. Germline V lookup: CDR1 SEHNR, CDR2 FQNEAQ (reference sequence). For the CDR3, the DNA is TGTGCCAGCAGTTCACAGGGGGCAGTGACAGATACGCAGTATTTT. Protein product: CASSSQGAVTDTQYF.

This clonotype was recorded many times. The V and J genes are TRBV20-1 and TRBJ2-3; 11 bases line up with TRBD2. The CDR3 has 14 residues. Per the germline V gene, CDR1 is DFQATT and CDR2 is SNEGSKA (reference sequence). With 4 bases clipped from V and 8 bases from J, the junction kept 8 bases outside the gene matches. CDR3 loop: CSATRLAGYGTQYF. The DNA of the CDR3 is TGCAGTGCTACCCGACTAGCGGGGTACGGTACGCAGTATTTT.

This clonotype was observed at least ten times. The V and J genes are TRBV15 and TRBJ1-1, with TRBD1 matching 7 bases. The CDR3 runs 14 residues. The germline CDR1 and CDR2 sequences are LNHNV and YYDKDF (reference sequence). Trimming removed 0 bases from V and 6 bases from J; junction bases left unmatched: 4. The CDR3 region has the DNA TGTGCCACCAGCAGAGATAGAAGGGGGCCTGAAGCTTTCTTT. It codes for CATSRDRRGPEAFF.